The 20 T cell receptor beta chains reported below all come from one sample, sequenced in a study of CD8 T cells in ankylosing spondylitis. TCRdb re-called the 5' RACE reads through MiXCR, storing one row per CDR3 protein. The repertoire consists of 300,000 to 400,000 distinct CDR3 sequences, with 20% occurring once and the leading ten covering roughly 13%. Sequenced input: blood, either unsorted or a sorted T cell fraction (not recorded which). The receptors were gathered from a male donor with ankylosing spondylitis or in good health (not recorded which).

The sample holds a few counts of this clonotype. The gene calls are TRBV7-8 and TRBJ2-7, with D tentatively TRBD1 (5 bases). Trimming stripped 1 base from V and 7 bases from J, with 8 bases between. This CDR3 is 12 amino acids long. CDR1 is SGHVS, CDR2 FQNEAQ, per germline. Written as DNA, the CDR3 is TGTGCCAGCAGCTTAGAGGGGTGGGAGCAGTACTTC. Protein product: CASSLEGWEQYF.

The rearrangement uses TRBV5-1 and TRBJ2-1, with D possibly being TRBD1 or TRBD2 (5 bases each). This CDR3 has 16 amino acids. The germline V gene encodes CDR1 SGHRS and CDR2 YFSETQ. V gave up 0 bases and J gave up 7 bases, with 17 bases separating them. This chain's CDR3 is CASSLEWGILGNEQFF. CDR3 nucleotide sequence: TGCGCCAGCAGCTTGGAATGGGGGATACTCGGAAATGAGCAGTTCTTC. The full variable domain, completed using reference TRBV5-1 and TRBJ2-1, is KAGVTQTPRYLIKTRGQQVTLSCSPISGHRSVSWYQQTPGQGLQFLFEYFSETQRNKGNFPGRFSGRQFSNSRSEMNVSTLELGDSALYLCASSLEWGILGNEQFFGPGTRLTVL.

This clonotype was counted between two and nine times. The V gene is TRBV9, the J gene TRBJ2-3, with TRBD2 as a possible D gene (6 bases). The CDR3 contains 18 residues. V was cut by 0 bases and J by 0 bases, with 17 bases left in between. Germline CDR1 is SGDLS and CDR2 is YYNGEE. The CDR3 nucleotides read TGTGCCAGCAGCGTAGGATGGTGGGGCGGGGACAGCACAGATACGCAGTATTTT. Residues: CASSVGWWGGDSTDTQYF. The entire variable domain, with the rest obtained from reference TRBV9 and TRBJ2-3, is as follows: DSGVTQTPKHLITATGQRVTLRCSPRSGDLSVYWYQQSLDQGLQFLIQYYNGEERAKGNILERFSAQQFPDLHSELNLSSLELGDSALYFCASSVGWWGGDSTDTQYFGPGTRLTVL.

V and J are TRBV3-1 and TRBJ2-7, with D maybe TRBD1 (6 bases). The germline V gene encodes CDR1 LGHDT and CDR2 YNNKEL (reference sequence). V was cut by 0 bases and J by 0 bases, with 12 bases left in between. The CDR3 has 16 residues. The CDR3 nucleotides read TGTGCCAGCAGCCAAGACTGGTCGGACAGCTCCTACGAGCAGTACTTC. Protein sequence: CASSQDWSDSSYEQYF.

This rearrangement joins TRBV14 to TRBJ2-3; 8 bases agree with TRBD1. Germline loops: CDR1 SGHDN, CDR2 FVKESK. Trimming at V came to 0 bases and at J to 2 bases, leaving 4 bases not matched to a gene. This CDR3 is built from 16 residues. This CDR3 reads CASSQEGTGFTDTQYF. The CDR3 coding sequence is TGTGCCAGCAGCCAAGAGGGGACAGGTTTCACAGATACGCAGTATTTT.

This sequence joins TRBV6-1 and TRBJ2-1; TRBD2 is a possible D gene (6 bases). Per the germline V gene, CDR1 is MNHNS and CDR2 is SASEGT. V was trimmed by 6 bases and J by 12 bases, leaving 30 bases between them. The CDR3 covers 17 residues. The CDR3 is CASRTLSGTPPGVGQFF. DNA for the CDR3: TGTGCCAGCAGAACCCTCTCCGGGACTCCCCCCGGGGTCGGGCAGTTCTTC.

In this sample, this clonotype turned up a few times. The chain is built from TRBV28 and TRBJ2-7, with a weak D call TRBD2 (5 bases). CDR1 and CDR2 from the germline V gene are MDHEN and SYDVKM. The CDR3 has 15 amino acids. Trimming shortened V by 2 bases and J by 0 bases, and 11 bases separated the two germline ends. The CDR3 DNA is TGTGCCAGCAGTTTAAGGGAAGGACTCTCCTACGAGCAGTACTTC. Amino acids: CASSLREGLSYEQYF. The variable domain in full, with the rest retrieved from reference TRBV28 and TRBJ2-7, is DVKVTQSSRYLVKRTGEKVFLECVQDMDHENMFWYRQDPGLGLRLIYFSYDVKMKEKGDIPEGYSVSREKKERFSLILESASTNQTSMYLCASSLREGLSYEQYFGPGTRLTVT.

V usage is TRBV4-1 and J usage is TRBJ2-5, with a possible D match to TRBD1 (7 bases). There are 14 residues in the CDR3. From germline, CDR1 is MGHRA and CDR2 YSYEKL. V lost 2 bases to trimming and J lost 5 bases, with 12 bases between them. CDR3 nucleotides: TGCGCCAGCAGCCAATCACAGGGGAGGGAGACCCAGTACTTC. This encodes CASSQSQGRETQYF.

A few counts support this clonotype. J is TRBJ2-7 and V is TRBV12-3 or TRBV12-4, with D perhaps TRBD1 (6 bases). This CDR3 has 14 residues. V was clipped by 6 bases and J by 4 bases, with 16 bases between them. The CDR3 coding sequence is TGTGCCAGCAGACCTCGGGACAACCTTTACGAGCAGTACTTC. As protein: CASRPRDNLYEQYF.

This clonotype was observed a few times. This chain joins TRBV7-8 and TRBJ2-7, with D perhaps matching TRBD2 (6 bases). CDR1 and CDR2 from the germline V gene are SGHVS and FQNEAQ. CDR3 length equals 15 residues. Trimming shortened V by 3 bases and J by 2 bases, and 14 bases separated the two germline ends. Here the CDR3 DNA reads TGTGCCAGCAGCTTGCAGCGGGCCCCACCCTACGAGCAGTACTTC. Amino acids: CASSLQRAPPYEQYF.

The chain uses TRBV7-9 and TRBJ2-3, with 7 positions matching TRBD1. The CDR3 loop spans 15 amino acids. V was clipped by 5 bases and J by 4 bases; unmatched bases: 9. Germline values: CDR1 SEHNR, CDR2 FQNEAQ (reference sequence). The CDR3 region is CASSPGQIWADTQYF. The CDR3 region has the DNA TGTGCCAGCAGCCCGGGACAGATTTGGGCAGATACGCAGTATTTT.

This chain joins TRBV6-1 and TRBJ2-6; 8 bases map to TRBD1. CDR3 size: 16 residues. Germline CDR1 is MNHNS and CDR2 is SASEGT. The ends lost 2 bases at V and 5 bases at J; junction bases unmatched: 5. For the CDR3, the DNA is TGTGCCAGCAGTGAAACCCGACAGGGGAGGGCCAACGTCCTGACTTTC. It specifies CASSETRQGRANVLTF.

The chain links TRBV29-1 to TRBJ1-1, with a tentative D call TRBD1 (6 bases). The CDR3 loop spans 14 amino acids. Germline-derived CDR1 and CDR2 are SQVTM and ANQGSEA. With 3 bases removed from V and 4 bases from J, the gap between germline ends came to 15 bases. The CDR3 nucleotides read TGCAGCGTTGAGAAAGGGGGAAGGGCCACTGAAGCTTTCTTT. Translation gives CSVEKGGRATEAFF.

The rearrangement links TRBV12-3 or TRBV12-4 to TRBJ2-2, with 7 bases aligning to TRBD2. The V segment lost 8 bases and the J segment 7 bases; nucleotides outside the gene matches: 16. The CDR3 has 16 residues. The CDR3 loop reads CASFGAWRGRHGELFF. The CDR3 DNA reads TGTGCCAGCTTTGGGGCGTGGCGGGGGAGGCACGGGGAGCTGTTTTTT.

The chain uses TRBV29-1 and TRBJ1-2; D remains ambiguous. Trimming pared 4 bases from V and 5 bases from J, leaving 8 bases between. Germline CDR1 is SQVTM and CDR2 is ANQGSEA. CDR3 length: 11 amino acids. CDR3 amino acids: CSVANVYGYTF. In nucleotides, the CDR3 is TGCAGCGTTGCGAATGTATATGGCTACACCTTC.

This clonotype has a handful of counts. The CDR3 is CAISPGQGVSTDTQYF. The CDR3 nucleotides read TGTGCCATCAGCCCCGGACAGGGGGTAAGCACAGATACGCAGTATTTT. The chain joins TRBV10-3 to TRBJ2-3; TRBD1 matches 10 bases. The V segment lost 6 bases and the J segment 0 bases; nucleotides outside the gene matches: 6. Germline CDR1 and CDR2: ENHRY and SYGVKD. CDR3 length: 16 residues.

The genes are TRBV4-2 and TRBJ2-3; the match to TRBD2 covers 7 bases. This CDR3 is 15 amino acids long. From germline, CDR1 is LGHNA and CDR2 YNFKEQ. The trim removed 0 bases at V and 10 bases at J, leaving 10 bases unmatched. The CDR3 region is CASSQEMESGRAQYF. The CDR3 nucleotides are TGTGCCAGCAGCCAAGAGATGGAGAGTGGGAGGGCGCAGTATTTT.

V and J are TRBV7-2 and TRBJ2-5; D might be TRBD2 (6 bases). In germline, CDR1 is SGHTA, CDR2 FQGNSA. CDR3 size: 15 residues. V was cut by 4 bases and J by 4 bases, with 16 bases left in between. CDR3 sequence: CASSWLGEAGETQYF. The CDR3 DNA reads TGTGCCAGCAGCTGGCTGGGGGAGGCGGGAGAGACCCAGTACTTC.

V usage is TRBV4-1 and J usage is TRBJ2-1; D assignment may be TRBD1 or TRBD2 (5 bases each). Germline V gene lookup returns CDR1 MGHRA and CDR2 YSYEKL. The CDR3 is made up of 18 amino acids. Trimming cost V 3 bases and J 7 bases, with 25 bases left between them. The CDR3 nucleotides read TGCGCCAGCAGCCAGACTATTCCCGGGACGGCCTTAGGGAATGAGCAGTTCTTC. As protein: CASSQTIPGTALGNEQFF.

This clonotype turned up a few times. This chain joins TRBV11-2 and TRBJ2-3; 10 bases fit TRBD2. Germline V lookup: CDR1 SGHAT, CDR2 FQNNGV. The CDR3 length is 16 residues. Trimming removed 5 bases from V and 4 bases from J; junction bases left unmatched: 9. The CDR3 sequence is CASSDPSGGAADTQYF. The CDR3 DNA is TGTGCCAGCAGCGATCCGAGCGGGGGGGCAGCAGATACGCAGTATTTT. The full variable domain, its missing parts supplied by reference TRBV11-2 and TRBJ2-3, is EAGVAQSPRYKIIEKRQSVAFWCNPISGHATLYWYQQILGQGPKLLIQFQNNGVVDDSQLPKDRFSAERLKGVDSTLKIQPAKLEDSAVYLCASSDPSGGAADTQYFGPGTRLTVL.